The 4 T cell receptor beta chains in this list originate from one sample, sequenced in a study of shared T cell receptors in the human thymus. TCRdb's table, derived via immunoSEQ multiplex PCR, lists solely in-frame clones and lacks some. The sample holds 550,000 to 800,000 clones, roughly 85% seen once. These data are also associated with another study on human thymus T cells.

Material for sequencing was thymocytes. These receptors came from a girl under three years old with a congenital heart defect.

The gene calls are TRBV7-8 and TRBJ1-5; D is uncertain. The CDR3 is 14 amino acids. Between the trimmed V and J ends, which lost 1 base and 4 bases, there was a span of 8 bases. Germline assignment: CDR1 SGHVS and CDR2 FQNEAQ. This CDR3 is CASSLGPENQPQHF. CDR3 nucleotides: TGTGCCAGCAGCTTAGGGCCAGAAAATCAGCCCCAGCATTTT.

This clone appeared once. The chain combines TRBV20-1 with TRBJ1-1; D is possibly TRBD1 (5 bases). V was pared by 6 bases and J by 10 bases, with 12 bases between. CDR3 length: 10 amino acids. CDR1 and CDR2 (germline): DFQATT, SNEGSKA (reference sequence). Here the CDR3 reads CSARVGGAFF. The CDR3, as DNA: TGCAGTGCGAGGGTGGGGGGAGCTTTCTTT.

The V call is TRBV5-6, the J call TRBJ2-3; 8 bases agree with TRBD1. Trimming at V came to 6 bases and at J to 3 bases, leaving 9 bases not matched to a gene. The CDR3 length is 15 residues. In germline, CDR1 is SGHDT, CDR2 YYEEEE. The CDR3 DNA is TGTGCCAGCACCCTGAGGACAGGGTGGACAGATACGCAGTATTTT. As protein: CASTLRTGWTDTQYF.

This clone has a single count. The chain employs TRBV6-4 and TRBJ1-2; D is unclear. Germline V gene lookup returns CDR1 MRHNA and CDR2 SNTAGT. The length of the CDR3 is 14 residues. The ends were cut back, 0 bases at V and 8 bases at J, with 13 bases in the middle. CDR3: CASSDSIGSGGYTF. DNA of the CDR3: TGTGCCAGCAGTGACTCGATTGGGTCGGGGGGCTACACCTTC.